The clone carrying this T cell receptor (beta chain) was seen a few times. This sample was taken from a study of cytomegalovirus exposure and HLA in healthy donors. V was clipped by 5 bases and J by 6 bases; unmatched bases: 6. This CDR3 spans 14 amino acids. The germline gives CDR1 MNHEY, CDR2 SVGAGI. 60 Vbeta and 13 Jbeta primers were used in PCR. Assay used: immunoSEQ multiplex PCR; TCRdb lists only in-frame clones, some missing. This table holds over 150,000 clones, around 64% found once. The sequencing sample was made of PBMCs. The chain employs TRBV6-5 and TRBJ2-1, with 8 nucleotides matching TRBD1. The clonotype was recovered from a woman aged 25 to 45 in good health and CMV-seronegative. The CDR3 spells CASSLTGGFNEQFF. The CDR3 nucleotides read TGTGCCAGCAGTCTTACAGGGGGGTTCAATGAGCAGTTCTTC.